These 20 T cell receptor beta chains originate from one sample sequenced in a study of cytomegalovirus exposure and HLA in healthy donors. A multiplex PCR was run with 60 Vbeta primers and 13 Jbeta primers. Profiling relied on immunoSEQ multiplex PCR, and the TCRdb table lists in-frame clones only, not all of them. The data show approximately 140,000 clones, roughly 73% seen once. Sequenced input: PBMCs. The receptors stem from a human donor in good health.

The chain joins TRBV9 to TRBJ2-1; TRBD2 matches 8 bases. V was pared by 0 bases and J by 8 bases, with 7 bases of the junction left unmatched. CDR3 length: 15 residues. Per the germline V gene, CDR1 is SGDLS and CDR2 is YYNGEE. The CDR3 nucleotides read TGTGCCAGCAGCGTAGCTTTAGCGGGATGGGATGAGCAGTTCTTC. Encoded protein: CASSVALAGWDEQFF.

This clone was observed a handful of times. The V call is TRBV9, the J call TRBJ2-5; 7 nucleotides match TRBD1. Germline values: CDR1 SGDLS, CDR2 YYNGEE. J was trimmed by 4 bases and V by 3 bases; bases with no gene match: 9. The CDR3 length is 15 residues. The CDR3 coding sequence is TGTGCCAGCAGCGCCGAGGGGGCACCCGGAGAGACCCAGTACTTC. The encoded protein is CASSAEGAPGETQYF.

The gene calls are TRBV9 and TRBJ1-6; a weak D match, TRBD1 (5 bases). The V gene lost 3 bases and the J gene lost 6 bases, with 19 bases spanning the gap. There are 17 residues in the CDR3. Germline CDR1 SGDLS, CDR2 YYNGEE. The CDR3 sequence is CASSDGGTASGNSPLHF. Here the CDR3 DNA reads TGTGCCAGCAGCGACGGGGGAACCGCCTCGGGTAATTCACCCCTCCACTTT.

This clone has more than one count but fewer than ten. This sequence joins TRBV4-1 and TRBJ1-2; the D gene is possibly TRBD1 (6 bases). Trimming cost V 5 bases and J 8 bases, with 15 bases left between them. CDR1 MGHRA and CDR2 YSYEKL come from the germline V gene. The CDR3 sequence is 13 residues long. The CDR3 DNA reads as TGCGCCAGCAGCTCCTTAACGACAGGAGGCTACACCTTC. It codes for CASSSLTTGGYTF.

This clone has just a few counts. The chain joins TRBV5-8 to TRBJ2-2; the match to TRBD1 covers 11 bases. This CDR3 region has 16 residues. V lost 2 bases, J lost 5 bases, and 5 bases stayed unmatched. Germline-derived CDR1 and CDR2 are SGHTS and YDEGEE. This chain's CDR3 is CASSLPGTGGTGELFF. The CDR3 region has the DNA TGTGCCAGCAGCTTACCCGGGACAGGGGGGACCGGGGAGCTGTTTTTT.

The rearrangement links TRBV7-3 to TRBJ2-2, with D possibly being TRBD2 (6 bases). CDR1 and CDR2 from the germline V gene are SGHTA and FQGTGA. The CDR3 is made up of 13 amino acids. The V gene lost 6 bases and the J gene lost 8 bases, with 13 bases spanning the gap. The CDR3 nucleotides read TGTGCCAGCAGACGGGACTTAGCAGGGGAGCTGTTTTTT. It translates to CASRRDLAGELFF. The full variable domain, its missing parts supplied by reference TRBV7-3 and TRBJ2-2, is GAGVSQTPSNKVTEKGKYVELRCDPISGHTALYWYRQSLGQGPEFLIYFQGTGAADDSGLPNDRFFAVRPEGSVSTLKIQRTERGDSAVYLCASRRDLAGELFFGEGSRLTVL.

On this clone: Distinct nucleotide sequences in the sample also encode this CDR3. The CDR3 protein is CASSLLAGEYNEQFF. CDR3 nucleotides: TGCGCCAGCAGCTTACTAGCGGGAGAATACAATGAGCAGTTCTTC. The chain has TRBV5-1 and TRBJ2-1; 11 nucleotides line up with TRBD2. The V segment lost 2 bases and the J segment 4 bases; nucleotides outside the gene matches: 2. This CDR3 contains 15 residues. CDR1 and CDR2 (germline): SGHRS, YFSETQ.

The chain uses TRBV30 and TRBJ1-2; TRBD1 aligns across 7 bases. The trim removed 2 bases at V and 4 bases at J, leaving 7 bases unmatched. Germline assignment: CDR1 GTSNPN and CDR2 SVGIG (reference sequence). CDR3 size: 14 residues. The CDR3 reads CAWSLTGWSYGYTF. The CDR3 DNA sequence: TGTGCCTGGAGTCTGACAGGGTGGAGCTATGGCTACACCTTC.

The V call is TRBV11-2, the J call TRBJ2-6; D may be TRBD1 (6 bases). Germline CDR1 reads SGHAT; CDR2 reads FQNNGV. With 4 bases removed from V and 0 bases from J, the gap between germline ends came to 13 bases. The CDR3 length is 17 residues. CDR3 DNA: TGTGCCAGCAGCTCCCACAGGGTAAACTCTGGGGCCAACGTCCTGACTTTC. This encodes CASSSHRVNSGANVLTF.

This clone has more than one count but fewer than ten. The gene calls are TRBV27 and TRBJ1-4; a possible D gene is TRBD1 (5 bases). The germline V and J ends were trimmed by 5 bases and 4 bases, with 17 bases remaining between them. Germline V gene sequence: CDR1 MNHEY, CDR2 SMNVEV (reference sequence). The CDR3 covers 16 residues. CDR3 protein: CASSAIDGGYNEKLFF. The CDR3 DNA is TGTGCCAGCAGTGCAATCGACGGGGGTTATAATGAAAAACTGTTTTTT.

The rearrangement joins TRBV4-1 to TRBJ2-3, with 16 bases that match TRBD2. The junction had 20 bases not matched to a gene; V was cut back by 3 bases and J by 5 bases. The length of the CDR3 is 22 residues. Germline V lookup: CDR1 MGHRA, CDR2 YSYEKL. For the CDR3, the DNA is TGCGCCAGCAGCCACCAAACCTGGGCAGCGGGACTAGCGGGAGGGGGAGTAGATACGCAGTATTTT. As protein: CASSHQTWAAGLAGGGVDTQYF.

The chain uses TRBV5-1 and TRBJ1-6, with TRBD1 matching 8 bases. Germline V gives CDR1 SGHRS, CDR2 YFSETQ. The CDR3 spans 15 residues. V lost 1 base to trimming and J lost 4 bases; unmatched junction nucleotides: 1. The CDR3 DNA reads TGCGCCAGCAGCTTGAACAGGGGGTATAATTCACCCCTCCACTTT. Its translation: CASSLNRGYNSPLHF.

This sequence joins TRBV27 and TRBJ1-1; possibly TRBD1 for D (5 bases). The CDR3 is made up of 15 amino acids. From germline, CDR1 is MNHEY and CDR2 SMNVEV (reference sequence). Trimming pared 5 bases from V and 1 base from J, leaving 14 bases between. The CDR3 bases are TGTGCCAGCAGTGTCCCCGGGGGGGAGAACACTGAAGCTTTCTTT. It yields the protein CASSVPGGENTEAFF.

The rearrangement joins TRBV7-8 to TRBJ2-1; TRBD1 might be the D (6 bases). The CDR3 extends over 16 amino acids. Germline V gene sequence: CDR1 SGHVS, CDR2 FQNEAQ. V lost 1 base and J lost 4, with 14 bases in between. This CDR3 is CASSLEGRGLYNEQFF. The CDR3 nucleotides read TGTGCCAGCAGCTTAGAGGGCAGGGGTCTATACAATGAGCAGTTCTTC.

This clone was detected only a few times. This chain links TRBV19 with TRBJ1-1; D is unresolved. Germline CDR1 reads LNHDA; CDR2 reads SQIVND (reference sequence). V lost 8 bases, J lost 11 bases, and 18 bases lay in between. This CDR3 comprises 12 residues. This chain's CDR3 is CASGQSRRNAFF. For the CDR3, the DNA is TGTGCCAGTGGCCAGAGCAGGCGAAATGCTTTCTTT.

This chain uses TRBV7-9 with TRBJ2-7, with 7 bases fitting TRBD2. CDR1 is SEHNR, CDR2 FQNEAQ, per germline (reference sequence). V shed 0 bases and J 6 bases; nucleotides not matched to a gene: 11. The CDR3 loop spans 16 amino acids. The CDR3 protein is CASSLADGRTGGEQYF. Written as DNA, the CDR3 is TGTGCCAGCAGCTTAGCGGACGGGAGGACGGGTGGCGAGCAGTACTTC.

The gene calls are TRBV6-4 and TRBJ1-1; no clear D gene. V lost 3 bases, J lost 7 bases, and 18 bases lay in between. The germline V gene encodes CDR1 MRHNA and CDR2 SNTAGT. This CDR3 is built from 15 residues. Written as DNA, the CDR3 is TGTGCCAGCAGTGAAGCTTTCACCGCAGAGGATGAAGCTTTCTTT. It yields the protein CASSEAFTAEDEAFF.

V is TRBV5-6 and J is TRBJ2-6; D possibly corresponds to TRBD2 (5 bases). Per germline, CDR1 SGHDT and CDR2 YYEEEE. The CDR3 loop spans 16 amino acids. Trimming stripped 4 bases from V and 4 bases from J, with 15 bases between. The CDR3 sequence is CASSPSRGPGANVLTF. The CDR3 DNA sequence: TGTGCCAGCAGCCCCTCCCGGGGTCCCGGGGCCAACGTCCTGACTTTC.

The chain joins TRBV30 to TRBJ2-3, with D possibly matching TRBD2 (6 bases). The CDR3 covers 13 residues. V lost 0 bases and J lost 3, with 7 bases in between. CDR1 and CDR2 (germline): GTSNPN, SVGIG (reference sequence). CDR3 in DNA: TGTGCCTGGAGTGTCGCGGGAACAGATACGCAGTATTTT. It is translated as CAWSVAGTDTQYF.

This clone has a handful of counts. The chain links TRBV27 to TRBJ1-4; no clear D gene. The V end lost 5 bases, the J end lost 7 bases, and 17 bases lay between the germline ends. This CDR3 is built from 15 residues. CDR1 is MNHEY and CDR2 is SMNVEV in the germline V gene (reference sequence). In DNA form, the CDR3 reads TGTGCCAGCAGTCCACACCCAGGAGGTACTGAAAAACTGTTTTTT. Translating it yields CASSPHPGGTEKLFF. Full variable domain (missing parts from reference TRBV27 and TRBJ1-4): EAQVTQNPRYLITVTGKKLTVTCSQNMNHEYMSWYRQDPGLGLRQIYYSMNVEVTDKGDVPEGYKVSRKEKRNFPLILESPSPNQTSLYFCASSPHPGGTEKLFFGSGTQLSVL.